These 20 T cell receptor beta chains share one sample of origin, sequenced in a study of tumor-infiltrating lymphocytes in primary liver carcinoma. Using a constant-region primer together with ProtoScript II reverse transcriptase, TCR beta cDNA was made from around 0.55 ug of total RNA. Library construction for TCR beta comprised three nested multiplex PCR rounds performed with slightly modified ARM-PCR. It was with TRBV1-TRBV30 forward primers and a C-beta reverse primer that the first two PCR rounds were run, at about 9 cycles each. TCRdb ran MiXCR on the multiplex PCR reads and lists one entry per CDR3 protein. The sample includes about 120,000 distinct CDR3 sequences, approximately 71% of them seen just once. Scientists recovered RNA and DNA together from about 21-30 mg of unsorted bulk tissue. The sequencing sample was made of tumor-adjacent normal liver tissue. These receptor sequences come from a woman aged 60 to 75 with primary liver carcinoma and hepatitis B virus infection.

As concerns this clonotype: The conserved phenylalanine or tryptophan is not found at the CDR3 terminus, so this likely reflects a read error. This sequence joins TRBV11-2 and TRBJ2-1, with D tentatively TRBD1 (6 bases). CDR1 SGHAT and CDR2 FQNNGV come from the germline V gene. The CDR3 consists of 16 residues. This CDR3 is CAGSLDPTGGGDEQFL. The DNA of the CDR3 is TGTGCCGGCAGCTTAGATCCGACGGGTGGGGGCGATGAGCAGTTCCTC.

The chain employs TRBV25-1 and TRBJ1-1; TRBD1 aligns across 7 bases. The germline CDR1 and CDR2 sequences are MGHDK and SYGVNS. J was trimmed by 5 bases and V by 0 bases; bases with no gene match: 18. The CDR3 length is 19 residues. CDR3 in amino acids: CASSEYILRDRKGRTEAFF. The CDR3 nucleotides are TGTGCCAGCAGTGAATATATTCTACGGGACAGAAAGGGCAGGACTGAAGCTTTCTTT.

Of note for this clonotype: This could be a read error, since a much larger clone is one nucleotide away. V is TRBV7-9 and J is TRBJ2-1; TRBD2 agrees at 11 bases. CDR3 size: 15 residues. Per the germline V gene, CDR1 is SEHNR and CDR2 is FQNEAQ (reference sequence). The V gene end was trimmed by 7 bases and the J gene end by 4 bases; junction bases not matched to a gene: 6. The CDR3 protein is CASNLTSGEYNEQFF. In nucleotides, the CDR3 is TGTGCCAGCAACCTGACTAGCGGGGAATACAATGAGCAGTTCTTC.

Notes on this clonotype: The junction and the germline gene differ at one end; a read error may be behind it. The V gene is TRBV6-2 or TRBV6-3, the J gene TRBJ2-4; 7 bases are shared with TRBD2. Germline loops: CDR1 MNHEY, CDR2 SVGEGT. The CDR3 runs 17 residues. This chain's CDR3 is CASSSGTIGIGKNIQCF. The CDR3 bases are TGTGCCAGCAGTTCGGGGACTATCGGGATAGGTAAAAACATTCAGTGCTTC.

As concerns this clonotype: The germline gene is not matched at one end of the junction; a read error may be the cause. V is TRBV4-2 and J is TRBJ1-1, with D unresolved. The germline V gene has CDR1 LGHNA and CDR2 YNFKEQ. There are 14 residues in the CDR3. The CDR3 bases are TGTGCCAGCAGCCAAGAAAATGGGAACACTCAAGCTTTCTTT. It translates to CASSQENGNTQAFF.

The gene calls are TRBV29-1 and TRBJ1-1; 7 bases line up with TRBD1. This CDR3 has 13 residues. The trim removed 7 bases at V and 3 bases at J, leaving 8 bases unmatched. CDR1 and CDR2 from the germline V gene are SQVTM and ANQGSEA. The CDR3 DNA follows: TGCAGCGCGAGGACAGGAGGGGACACTGAAGCTTTCTTT. It yields the protein CSARTGGDTEAFF. Filled out from reference TRBV29-1 and TRBJ1-1, the complete variable domain reads SAVISQKPSRDICQRGTSLTIQCQVDSQVTMMFWYRQQPGQSLTLIATANQGSEATYESGFVIDKFPISRPNLTFSTLTVSNMSPEDSSIYLCSARTGGDTEAFFGQGTRLTVV.

Of note for this clonotype: With a much larger clone just one base away, this may be a read error. Likely a read error: the CDR3 ends without its conserved phenylalanine or tryptophan. The chain links TRBV5-1 to TRBJ1-5, with 10 bases identical to TRBD1. Germline CDR1 and CDR2: SGHRS and YFSETQ. The CDR3 runs 16 residues. V lost 4 bases to trimming and J lost 7 bases; unmatched junction nucleotides: 11. CDR3 amino acids: CASSPGQGLGGQPQHL. The CDR3 nucleotides are TGCGCCAGCAGCCCGGGACAGGGGCTAGGTGGGCAGCCCCAGCATCTT.

At least ten counts were recorded for this clonotype. The V and J genes are TRBV30 and TRBJ2-3; no definite D call. Trimming left V 3 bases short and J 4 bases short, with 5 bases between. This CDR3 has 11 residues. Germline V gives CDR1 GTSNPN, CDR2 SVGIG (reference sequence). This CDR3 reads CAWSEPDTQYF. CDR3 DNA sequence: TGTGCCTGGAGCGAGCCAGATACGCAGTATTTT. Combining the CDR3 with reference TRBV30 and TRBJ2-3 gives the whole variable domain SQTIHQWPATLVQPVGSPLSLECTVEGTSNPNLYWYRQAAGRGLQLLFYSVGIGQISSEVPQNLSASRPQDRQFILSSKKLLLSDSGFYLCAWSEPDTQYFGPGTRLTVL.

This clonotype came up once. Because the CDR3 is missing its conserved closing phenylalanine or tryptophan, this is likely a read error. V gene TRBV11-2 combines with J gene TRBJ1-2, with D possibly TRBD1 on 5 matching bases. The CDR3 spans 13 residues. The germline V gene has CDR1 SGHAT and CDR2 FQNNGV. The CDR3 loop reads CASSLGTGFGYTL. DNA of the CDR3: TGTGCCAGCAGTTTAGGGACCGGTTTTGGCTACACCTTA.

This clonotype is medium-sized within its sample. The gene calls are TRBV11-2 and TRBJ2-5, with 12 bases matching TRBD2. With V trimmed by 5 bases and J by 4 bases, 8 bases remained unmatched. CDR3 size: 16 residues. The germline V gene encodes CDR1 SGHAT and CDR2 FQNNGV. The chain's CDR3 is CASSPIGLAGIETQYF. The CDR3 coding sequence is TGTGCCAGCAGCCCGATCGGACTAGCGGGAATAGAGACCCAGTACTTC.

With respect to this clonotype: The junction shows a germline mismatch at one end, possibly a read error. This chain links TRBV4-1 with TRBJ1-1; possibly TRBD1 for D (5 bases). CDR1 and CDR2 from the germline V gene are MGHRA and YSYEKL. The CDR3 runs to 16 residues. The CDR3 DNA reads TGTGCCAGCAACCAAGATAGGGGCAGTGGGGGCACTGAAGCTTTCTTT. Translated, it gives CASNQDRGSGGTEAFF.

The rearrangement uses TRBV6-6 and TRBJ1-1; the D is unclear. The germline V and J ends were trimmed by 7 bases and 2 bases, with 14 bases remaining between them. The CDR3 is made up of 14 amino acids. Germline-derived CDR1 and CDR2 are MNHNY and SVGAGI (reference sequence). CDR3 residues: CASIRGGVNTEAFF. The CDR3 DNA follows: TGTGCCAGCATAAGAGGCGGTGTAAACACTGAAGCTTTCTTT.

The rearrangement links TRBV24-1 to TRBJ2-2; D unclear. CDR1 and CDR2 from the germline V gene are KGHDR and SFDVKD. Trimming removed 3 bases at V and 7 bases at J, with 14 bases between. This CDR3 comprises 15 residues. CDR3 amino acids: CATSDPGRVRGELFF. The CDR3 coding sequence is TGTGCCACCAGTGATCCTGGACGGGTACGCGGGGAGCTGTTTTTT.

This clonotype has ten or more counts. The V and J genes are TRBV12-5 and TRBJ2-7; no firm D call. V lost 1 base and J 3 bases, leaving 4 bases between the germline ends. The CDR3 has 12 amino acids. In germline, CDR1 is LGHNT, CDR2 FRNRAP. CDR3 residues: CASGLASYEQYF. Here the CDR3 DNA reads TGTGCTAGTGGTTTGGCAAGCTACGAGCAGTACTTC.

With regard to this clonotype: A much more abundant neighbour one base away suggests this may be a read error. The chain couples TRBV28 to TRBJ2-5; D is tentatively TRBD1 or TRBD2 (5 bases each). Germline values: CDR1 MDHEN, CDR2 SYDVKM. The CDR3 covers 11 residues. CDR3 nucleotides: TGTGCCAGCAGTAAAATGGGGACCCAGCACTTC. Amino acids: CASSKMGTQHF.

Concerning this clonotype itself: The germline gene is not matched at one end of the junction; a read error may be the cause. The chain has TRBV11-2 and TRBJ1-1, with 10 positions matching TRBD1. The CDR3 spans 16 residues. CDR1 and CDR2 from the germline V gene are SGHAT and FQNNGV. The CDR3 loop reads CASSYRQGAGGTGALF. Written as DNA, the CDR3 is TGTGCCAGTAGCTATCGACAGGGGGCTGGGGGCACTGGAGCTCTCTTT.

For this clonotype: Germline is not matched at one junction end, which may reflect a read error. The chain combines TRBV5-4 with TRBJ2-1; D is uncertain. The CDR3 is 14 residues long. Germline values: CDR1 SGHNT, CDR2 YYREEE (reference sequence). The CDR3 loop reads CASSSSSTYNEQFF. In DNA, the CDR3 is TGTGCCAGCAGCTCAAGCAGCACCTACAATGAGCAGTTCTTT.

As for this clonotype: The junction shows a germline mismatch at one end, possibly a read error. The chain couples TRBV6-5 to TRBJ1-1; no clear D. This CDR3 has 17 amino acids. Germline V lookup: CDR1 MNHEY, CDR2 SVGAGI. The CDR3 protein is CASSLRRTLYVNTEASF. The DNA of the CDR3 is TGTGCCAGCAGCCTCCGGCGGACCCTGTACGTGAACACTGAAGCTTCCTTT.

About this clonotype: This may stem from a read error, because a much larger clone lies one nucleotide away. This is likely a read error, given that the CDR3 carries no conserved phenylalanine or tryptophan at its end. CDR3 residues: CASRGGEQFI. The CDR3 DNA sequence: TGTGCCAGCAGGGGGGGGGAGCAGTTCATC. The rearrangement uses TRBV6-2 or TRBV6-3 and TRBJ2-1; 7 bases agree with TRBD2. Losses at the gene ends were 6 bases for V and 10 bases for J; bases not matched to a gene: 0. The CDR3 loop spans 10 amino acids. From germline, CDR1 is MNHEY and CDR2 SVGEGT.

Comment on this clonotype: An end of the junction does not agree with germline; a read error may underlie this. V is TRBV29-1 and J is TRBJ2-3; possibly TRBD1 or TRBD2 for D (6 bases each). Looked up from germline, CDR1 is SQVTM and CDR2 is ANQGSEA. CDR3 length: 14 amino acids. In DNA, the CDR3 is TGCAGCGCTGCGGGAACAGGGCTGGCAGATACGCGGTATTTT. Amino acids: CSAAGTGLADTRYF.